The 12 T cell receptor beta chains given below trace back to one sample, sequenced in a study of CD8 T cells in ankylosing spondylitis. TCRdb redid the calling of the 5' RACE reads with MiXCR, one entry per CDR3 protein. The sample carries around 130,000 distinct CDR3 sequences, 9.3% recorded once. Sequencing was carried out using blood, either unsorted or a sorted T cell fraction (not recorded which). All receptors come from a male donor with ankylosing spondylitis or in good health (not recorded which).

This clonotype was observed a few times. V usage is TRBV20-1 and J usage is TRBJ2-5, with 7 bases fitting TRBD2. Germline lookup yields CDR1 DFQATT and CDR2 SNEGSKA (reference sequence). V trimming: 6 bases; J trimming: 5 bases; junction bases outside the gene matches: 12. The CDR3 length is 14 residues. CDR3 region: CSAPKIGLVETQYF. CDR3 bases: TGCAGTGCCCCTAAAATTGGACTAGTGGAGACCCAGTACTTC.

This clonotype occurred many times. The chain recombines TRBV5-6 with TRBJ2-2; D might be TRBD1 (7 bases). Trimming pared 4 bases from V and 4 bases from J, leaving 26 bases between. Germline lookup yields CDR1 SGHDT and CDR2 YYEEEE. This CDR3 has 19 amino acids. The DNA of the CDR3 is TGTGCCAGCAGCCATTCAACTAAAACCCGACAGGGAGGCACCGGGGAGCTGTTTTTT. Encoded protein: CASSHSTKTRQGGTGELFF. The whole variable domain, remainder taken from reference TRBV5-6 and TRBJ2-2, is DAGVTQSPTHLIKTRGQQVTLRCSPKSGHDTVSWYQQALGQGPQFIFQYYEEEERQRGNFPDRFSGHQFPNYSSELNVNALLLGDSALYLCASSHSTKTRQGGTGELFFGEGSRLTVL.

This clonotype was detected ten times or more. In DNA form, the CDR3 reads TGTGCCAGCAGCCAACAGGCTAGCGGGAGTTATGAGACCCAGTACTTC. Protein: CASSQQASGSYETQYF. The V call is TRBV4-2, the J call TRBJ2-5, with 10 bases identical to TRBD2. Looked up from germline, CDR1 is LGHNA and CDR2 is YNFKEQ. Trimming took 2 bases from V and 5 from J; bases not matched to a gene: 8. The CDR3 contains 16 residues.

V is TRBV5-5 and J is TRBJ2-2; 7 nucleotides match TRBD1. The germline V gene has CDR1 SGHKS and CDR2 YYEKEE (reference sequence). This CDR3 is built from 13 residues. J lost 6 bases, V lost 3 bases, and 2 bases had no gene match. DNA for the CDR3: TGTGCCAGCAGCTACACAGGGGCCGGGGAGCTGTTTTTT. As protein: CASSYTGAGELFF.

This clonotype was counted between two and nine times. The chain links TRBV14 to TRBJ2-1; possibly TRBD2 for D (5 bases). V shed 1 base and J shed 8 bases, with 9 bases lying between them. CDR1 is SGHDN and CDR2 is FVKESK in the germline V gene. The CDR3 spans 13 residues. The CDR3 loop is CASSQGTWDEQFF. The CDR3 nucleotides read TGTGCCAGCAGCCAAGGGACTTGGGATGAGCAGTTCTTC.

This clonotype was counted many times. The chain recombines TRBV29-1 with TRBJ2-1, with 7 bases matching TRBD2. This CDR3 has 14 amino acids. Losses at the gene ends were 7 bases for V and 4 bases for J; bases not matched to a gene: 10. CDR1 is SQVTM, CDR2 ANQGSEA, per germline. The chain's CDR3 is CSEVSGTTYNEQFF. The CDR3 DNA reads TGCAGCGAGGTTTCCGGGACTACATACAATGAGCAGTTCTTC.

This clonotype was found many times. The rearrangement joins TRBV20-1 to TRBJ2-1; D uncertain. The CDR3 runs to 15 residues. The V end was cut by 0 bases, the J end by 1 base, with 10 bases between. Germline CDR1 and CDR2: DFQATT and SNEGSKA (reference sequence). The CDR3: CSARDLGKSYNEQFF. The CDR3 nucleotides are TGCAGTGCTAGAGATCTTGGGAAGTCCTACAATGAGCAGTTCTTC.

This clonotype was seen a few times. This chain uses TRBV7-2 with TRBJ2-7; 13 nucleotides align to TRBD2. V lost 5 bases and J lost 0; bases outside the gene matches: 10. The germline V gene has CDR1 SGHTA and CDR2 FQGNSA. The CDR3 extends over 18 amino acids. CDR3 bases: TGTGCCAGCAGCCTACCGGGACTAGCGGGGTCGTACTCCTACGAGCAGTACTTC. Encoded protein: CASSLPGLAGSYSYEQYF.

The CDR3 sequence is CSVGSGRAGELFF. CDR3 bases: TGCAGCGTTGGGAGCGGGAGGGCCGGGGAGCTGTTTTTT. The rearrangement uses TRBV29-1 and TRBJ2-2; 10 positions match TRBD2. J lost 6 bases, V lost 4 bases, and 2 bases had no gene match. Germline assignment: CDR1 SQVTM and CDR2 ANQGSEA. This CDR3 region has 13 residues.

This clonotype was picked up a small number of times. The chain uses TRBV7-2 and TRBJ2-5; TRBD2 is a possible D gene (6 bases). Germline values: CDR1 SGHTA, CDR2 FQGNSA. V lost 2 bases, J lost 4 bases, and 14 bases lay in between. The CDR3 is made up of 15 amino acids. CDR3 nucleotides: TGTGCCAGCAGCTTACGGGCGGGAATAGGAGAGACCCAGTACTTC. Its protein product is CASSLRAGIGETQYF.

The rearrangement joins TRBV7-2 to TRBJ2-2, with no clear D. Germline V lookup: CDR1 SGHTA, CDR2 FQGNSA. The V end was cut by 6 bases, the J end by 6 bases, with 17 bases between. The CDR3 covers 15 residues. The CDR3 DNA follows: TGTGCCAGCAGTCCCGGGTCTACATATCCCGGGGAGCTGTTTTTT. Translated, it gives CASSPGSTYPGELFF.

The chain joins TRBV6-1 to TRBJ1-5; no clear D. CDR3 length: 16 residues. CDR1 MNHNS and CDR2 SASEGT come from the germline V gene. V was pared by 0 bases and J by 1 base, with 10 bases between. Here the CDR3 reads CASSEAGSVSNQPQHF. The CDR3 DNA sequence: TGTGCCAGCAGTGAAGCCGGCTCCGTGAGCAATCAGCCCCAGCATTTT.